This TCR beta chain was sequenced in a study of cytomegalovirus exposure and HLA in healthy donors. Study at large: The platform used for the 120 or so validation repertoires matched that of the roughly 670 first-cohort repertoires, a later analysis reported. Regarding the study as a whole: Testing in vitro showed three CMV-associated chains specific for CMV antigens. Roughly 170 TCR beta chains were listed as cytomegalovirus-associated.

As regards this clone: No antigen is known for it.

The protocol was immunoSEQ multiplex PCR, while the TCRdb copy is restricted to in-frame clones and leaves out a portion. The table records some 67,000 clones, less than 95% of them present only once. Source material: PBMCs. This TCR was sampled from a woman aged 18-35 years in good health and CMV-seronegative.

The CDR3 region is CASSLGQQNTEAFF. For the CDR3, the DNA is TGTGCCAGCAGCTTAGGACAGCAAAACACTGAAGCTTTCTTT. This chain connects TRBV7-9 to TRBJ1-1; D perhaps matches TRBD1 (5 bases). The length of the CDR3 is 14 residues. The germline CDR1 and CDR2 sequences are SEHNR and FQNEAQ (reference sequence). V was cut by 1 base and J by 2 bases, with 8 bases left in between.